The rows below give T cell receptor beta chains drawn from one sample of a study of identical twins. TCRdb redid the calling of the 5' RACE reads with MiXCR, one entry per CDR3 protein. The table has fewer than 650,000 distinct CDR3 sequences, roughly 7.2% seen once. These data were also reused for a study on yellow fever vaccine responses in identical twins.

Sequencing was performed on PBMCs. The source of these receptors is a woman aged 18-29 years in good health. Each CDR3 is given with its conserved first and last residue. The order of the fields is V gene, D gene, CDR3 protein. D genes are given only for firm matches.

TRBV28 | . | CASSFPGTKTDTQYF
TRBV15 | . | CATSTESDSYNEQFF
TRBV12-3/TRBV12-4 | . | CASSRSGSSENRGGYEQYF
TRBV5-1 | . | CASSYRGGGTDTQYF
TRBV20-1 | TRBD2 | CSAREGASGRERETQYF
TRBV27 | TRBD1 | CASSAAQGGGYTF
TRBV10-3 | . | CAINTGVDTQYF
TRBV5-1 | . | CASSLMRRQETQYF
TRBV3-1 | . | CASSQGDRVGYGYTF
TRBV7-7 | TRBD2 | CASSLERGPPDTQYF
TRBV29-1 | . | CSVEDGTYGYTF
TRBV4-1 | . | CASSQEPRDPYNEQFF
TRBV5-1 | TRBD2 | CASSPGLAIETQYF
TRBV12-3/TRBV12-4 | TRBD1 | CASSLKGQANTEAFF
TRBV10-1 | . | CASSDVGEPQHF
TRBV6-1 | . | CASSVNLGGEYGYTF
TRBV29-1 | . | CSVPRGQETQYF
TRBV28 | TRBD1 | CASSPLTGEISGANVLTF
TRBV5-1 | TRBD2 | CASSPGSGIIHEQFF
TRBV29-1 | . | CSVDGLGETQYF
TRBV11-2 | TRBD2 | CASSATPSGIYNEQFF
TRBV7-9 | TRBD1 | CASSLAGTGGFGYTF
TRBV4-1 | . | CASSQEPPARADTQYF
TRBV5-6 | . | CASSLGGPGNQPQHF
TRBV5-1 | . | CASSSSSGLYEQYF
TRBV12-3/TRBV12-4 | . | CASSGGSVAKNIQYF
TRBV2 | TRBD2 | CASTQRGGRVFRYNEQFF
TRBV5-1 | . | CASSPGTANEKLFF
TRBV20-1 | . | CSARDRSSTEAFF
TRBV5-1 | . | CASSGLGNEQFF
TRBV7-3 | . | CASSLTGDGTGELFF
TRBV3-1 | . | CASSQEGEPYNEQFF
TRBV6-2/TRBV6-3 | . | CASSRPSRGDNEQFF
TRBV5-5 | TRBD2 | CASSLEGLVPYEQYF
TRBV3-1 | . | CASSQVWNTQYF
TRBV5-6 | TRBD2 | CASSSRGLAGGGYNEQFF
TRBV6-5 | . | CASSYSKMEGRAYEQYF
TRBV11-1 | . | CASSFFGGIESFLTGELFF
TRBV3-1 | TRBD2 | CASSLGTSDRGTQYF
TRBV28 | . | CASSFGRLNNSPLHF
TRBV5-1 | TRBD2 | CASSPGLAGGPREQFF
TRBV3-1 | TRBD1 | CASSQKGAPYNEQFF
TRBV3-1 | . | CASSHIDGNIQYF
TRBV5-1 | TRBD1 | CASSSRQGVNYGYTF
TRBV20-1 | . | CSARDPAGRGEKLFF
TRBV28 | . | CASSLIVLYGYTF
TRBV18 | . | CASSHRFRPGGTANTEAFF
TRBV3-1 | TRBD2 | CASSQDGPGLAGTYEQYF